This T cell receptor beta chain was sequenced during a study of a mutant IDH1 vaccine in newly diagnosed glioma. Overall study context: Eight vaccine injections were given to patients in weeks 1, 3, 5, 7, 11, 15, 19 and 23. Treated patients showed a male proportion of roughly 62%, a female proportion of roughly 40%, and a mean age of roughly 40 years. Therapy received beforehand was radiotherapy, temozolomide, or both, with most patients given both.

Time point specified: week 5, during vaccination. Every single dose of the vaccine, 300 ug of mutant IDH1 20-mer peptide, came with topical imiquimod. The length of the CDR3 is 13 residues. The germline V and J ends were trimmed by 2 bases and 0 bases, with 7 bases remaining between them. CDR1 and CDR2 from the germline V gene are SQVTM and ANQGSEA. The data were produced by immunoSEQ multiplex PCR, yet TCRdb's version contains in-frame clones alone and is incomplete. The sample shows some 38,000 clones, 78% of them seen only once. Points on this clone: Its target is unknown.

This clonotype was obtained from a man aged 40-50 years with glioma. The source was PBMCs, collected from a glioma patient whose treatment included an IDH1 peptide vaccine. The V gene is TRBV29-1, the J gene TRBJ1-1; D not certain. CDR3 region: CSVEQSMNTEAFF. The CDR3 DNA sequence: TGCAGCGTTGAACAGAGCATGAACACTGAAGCTTTCTTT.